This T cell receptor (beta chain) stems from a study of T cells after yellow fever vaccination. V lost 1 base to trimming and J lost 2 bases, with 6 bases between them. The length of the CDR3 is 14 residues. Study conclusions and caveats: Some clonotypes, a small share, were shared between CD4 and CD8 compartments.

The study made its TCR cDNA through 5'RACE template switching. That step introduced a universal primer site along with UMIs. TCRdb re-derived calls from the 5' RACE reads in MiXCR, one entry per CDR3 protein. Of approximately 32,000 distinct CDR3 sequences in the sample, more than 9% were seen once. This clonotype was seen only a few times. This TCR derives from a man aged 18 to 29 who received the YFV17D yellow fever vaccine. The rearrangement uses TRBV12-3 or TRBV12-4 and TRBJ2-4; D is unresolved. The source was PBMCs, either bulk or a sorted T-cell subset (CD4+, CD8+, memory, or dextramer-sorted; not recorded which), collected about 2 weeks after the first yellow fever vaccination. DNA for the CDR3: TGTGCCAGCAGTTTAGGGCAGTCCAAAAACATTCAGTACTTC. It translates to CASSLGQSKNIQYF.